The rows below give T cell receptor beta chains drawn from one sample of a study of T-cell reconstitution after alpha-beta-depleted transplantation in children. One entry per CDR3 protein, called by TCRdb with MiXCR from the PCR reads. The table shows hundreds of thousands of distinct CDR3 sequences, with about 23% occurring only once. The material sequenced was PBMCs, mostly from graft donor cells, taken 360 days after TCRalphabeta/CD19-depleted stem cell transplant. The receptors originated from a boy younger than two who had a stem cell transplant for acute myeloid leukemia, so the T cells may come from the graft donor. CDR3s include the opening cysteine and the closing phenylalanine or tryptophan. D genes are given only for firm matches. Size is stated for part of the rows, as once, few or many counts, or as a class when the clone is expanded.

>-|TRBV30|-|TRBJ2-2
CAWSLGEFGGELFF
TGTGCCTGGAGCCTGGGGGAATTCGGCGGGGAGCTGTTTTTT
>TRBD1|TRBV19|few|TRBJ2-7
CASSFRDSPYYEQYF
TGTGCCAGTAGTTTCCGGGACAGTCCCTACTACGAGCAGTACTTC
>TRBD1|TRBV27|many|TRBJ2-1
CASSLDRASLNEQFF
TGTGCCAGCAGTCTCGACAGGGCCAGCCTTAATGAGCAGTTCTTC
>TRBD1|TRBV7-2|-|TRBJ2-3
CASSFSGTGTDTQYF
TGTGCCAGCAGCTTTTCCGGGACAGGCACAGATACGCAGTATTTT
>TRBD1|TRBV20-1|few|TRBJ2-5
CSARSRGLRLYQETQYF
TGCAGTGCTAGGAGCAGGGGGCTTCGGCTGTACCAAGAGACCCAGTACTTC
>-|TRBV20-1|many|TRBJ2-1
CSARDSGTPTYNEQFF
TGCAGTGCTAGAGACTCCGGGACTCCAACTTACAATGAGCAGTTCTTC
>TRBD2|TRBV27|many|TRBJ2-7
CASTLRWTERGFGYEQYF
TGTGCCAGCACCCTGCGATGGACGGAGCGGGGATTCGGTTACGAGCAGTACTTC
>-|TRBV20-1|few|TRBJ2-7
CSAREHRASYEQYF
TGCAGTGCTAGGGAACACAGGGCCTCCTACGAGCAGTACTTC
>-|TRBV27|few|TRBJ2-5
CASSLPGLRETQYF
TGTGCCAGCAGTCTTCCGGGACTGCGTGAGACCCAGTACTTC
>-|TRBV5-1|many|TRBJ1-1
CASSLRGRGNTEAFF
TGCGCCAGCAGCTTGCGGGGGAGGGGGAACACTGAAGCTTTCTTT
>-|TRBV4-3|once|TRBJ1-1
CASSQWVGGGTEAFF
TGCGCCAGCAGCCAATGGGTAGGGGGTGGGACTGAAGCTTTCTTT
>-|TRBV20-1|many|TRBJ2-7
CSAQGGLSGVGPYEQYF
TGCAGTGCCCAAGGGGGCCTTAGCGGGGTCGGCCCCTACGAGCAGTACTTC
>TRBD1|TRBV20-1|few|TRBJ2-1
CSARGVAGQGINEQFF
TGCAGTGCTAGAGGTGTCGCCGGACAGGGGATCAATGAGCAGTTCTTC
>TRBD1|TRBV20-1|-|TRBJ2-6
CSAGDRPSSGANVLTF
TGCAGTGCTGGGGACAGGCCAAGCTCTGGGGCCAACGTCCTGACTTTC
>TRBD1|TRBV20-1|-|TRBJ1-5
CSAKPRTGGDQPQHF
TGCAGTGCAAAACCCAGGACAGGGGGAGACCAGCCCCAGCATTTT
>-|TRBV12-3/TRBV12-4|-|TRBJ2-3
CASSFVGDITDTQYF
TGTGCCAGCAGTTTTGTGGGGGATATCACAGATACGCAGTATTTT
>TRBD1|TRBV6-2/TRBV6-3|many|TRBJ2-7
CASSGAHRGQGYEQYF
TGTGCCAGCAGTGGGGCCCACAGGGGACAAGGCTACGAGCAGTACTTC
>TRBD1|TRBV7-8|-|TRBJ2-7
CASSLGDRTTYEQYF
TGTGCCAGCAGCTTAGGGGACAGGACCACCTACGAGCAGTACTTC
>TRBD1|TRBV20-1|-|TRBJ1-5
CSARRGQIHQPQHF
TGCAGTGCTCGAAGGGGGCAGATTCATCAGCCCCAGCATTTT
>-|TRBV11-2|-|TRBJ2-3
CASSFQRGQEYF
TGTGCCAGCAGCTTTCAGCGGGGACAAGAGTATTTT
>-|TRBV20-1|-|TRBJ1-5
CSASEYSNQPQHF
TGCAGTGCCTCCGAGTATAGCAATCAGCCCCAGCATTTT
>-|TRBV5-5|-|TRBJ2-3
CASSFAGSSTDTQYF
TGTGCCAGCAGCTTCGCGGGGTCTAGCACAGATACGCAGTATTTT
>-|TRBV4-1|-|TRBJ2-3
CASSQSGTLTSTDTQYF
TGCGCCAGCAGCCAAAGTGGGACACTAACTAGCACAGATACGCAGTATTTT
>-|TRBV12-3/TRBV12-4|-|TRBJ2-1
CASTRLYNEQFF
TGTGCCAGCACCCGACTATACAATGAGCAGTTCTTC
>-|TRBV20-1|many|TRBJ2-7
CSARASSGDRPIYEQYF
TGCAGTGCTAGAGCCTCCTCTGGGGACCGCCCTATCTACGAGCAGTACTTC
>-|TRBV21-1|few|TRBJ1-5
CASSKEDRSNQPQHF
TGTGCCAGCAGCAAAGAGGACAGATCGAATCAGCCCCAGCATTTT
>-|TRBV20-1|few|TRBJ1-3
CSASPRDSGNTIYF
TGCAGTGCTTCCCCCAGGGACTCTGGAAACACCATATATTTT
>-|TRBV6-1|-|TRBJ2-1
CASSGGLRYNEQFF
TGTGCCAGCAGTGGGGGACTGAGATACAATGAGCAGTTCTTC
>TRBD2|TRBV29-1|few|TRBJ2-2
CSVGLGAGELFF
TGCAGCGTGGGACTAGGAGCCGGGGAGCTGTTTTTT
>TRBD1|TRBV11-2|-|TRBJ2-3
CASSLDPAYRGFLADTQYF
TGTGCCAGCAGCTTAGACCCCGCATACAGGGGCTTTTTGGCAGATACGCAGTATTTT
>-|TRBV20-1|many|TRBJ2-3
CSTSDRGPGPRGTQYF
TGCAGTACTAGTGATCGGGGGCCGGGTCCCCGGGGTACGCAGTATTTT
>TRBD1|TRBV25-1|many|TRBJ2-5
CASSESGQGETQYF
TGTGCCAGCAGTGAATCGGGACAGGGAGAGACCCAGTACTTC
>-|TRBV20-1|-|TRBJ2-1
CSASSYEQFF
TGCAGTGCTAGTTCCTATGAGCAGTTCTTC
>-|TRBV6-5|-|TRBJ1-2
CASRPSTQANYGYTF
TGTGCCAGCAGACCCTCGACCCAAGCTAACTATGGCTACACCTTC
>TRBD1|TRBV29-1|-|TRBJ2-2
CSARQGVGELFF
TGCAGCGCTAGACAGGGGGTCGGGGAGCTGTTTTTT
>-|TRBV4-1|many|TRBJ1-2
CASSQPLRGLYGYTF
TGCGCCAGCAGCCAGCCCCTCCGGGGTTTGTATGGCTACACCTTC
>TRBD1|TRBV20-1|many|TRBJ1-5
CSARVGGTGVGPQHF
TGCAGTGCTAGAGTTGGCGGGACAGGGGTTGGGCCCCAGCATTTT
>-|TRBV11-2|-|TRBJ2-3
CASSKGQGGWGTDTQYF
TGTGCCAGCAGCAAAGGACAGGGAGGGTGGGGCACAGATACGCAGTATTTT
>TRBD2|TRBV7-2|few|TRBJ2-3
CASSPPGVRGGPLSTDTQYF
TGTGCCAGCAGCCCCCCAGGGGTGCGGGGGGGCCCTTTGAGCACAGATACGCAGTATTTT
>-|TRBV6-1|many|TRBJ2-5
CASSELGDQETQYF
TGTGCCAGCAGTGAATTAGGGGACCAAGAGACCCAGTACTTC
>TRBD2|TRBV6-4|-|TRBJ2-1
CASSQTSVGEQFF
TGTGCCAGCAGTCAGACTAGCGTCGGTGAGCAGTTCTTC
>-|TRBV7-2|few|TRBJ2-7
CASSLGGRYYEQYF
TGTGCCAGCAGCTTAGGTGGCAGATACTACGAGCAGTACTTC
>TRBD1|TRBV4-3|many|TRBJ1-1
CASSQEKGQGATEAFF
TGCGCCAGCAGCCAAGAGAAGGGACAGGGGGCGACTGAAGCTTTCTTT
>-|TRBV5-1|-|TRBJ1-1
CASSLEKALNTEAFF
TGCGCCAGCAGCTTGGAAAAGGCGCTGAACACTGAAGCTTTCTTT
>-|TRBV27|-|TRBJ1-2
CASRMLGALYGYTF
TGTGCCAGCAGGATGTTAGGGGCTCTCTATGGCTACACCTTC
>-|TRBV2|-|TRBJ2-1
CARGAGDSYNEQFF
TGTGCCAGGGGGGCAGGGGACTCCTACAATGAGCAGTTCTTC
>TRBD1|TRBV6-5|-|TRBJ2-3
CASSYRGGTGVADTQYF
TGTGCCAGCAGTTACCGGGGCGGGACAGGGGTAGCAGATACGCAGTATTTT
>TRBD1|TRBV20-1|-|TRBJ2-7
CSARAGTGQYF
TGCAGTGCTAGAGCGGGGACAGGCCAGTACTTC
>-|TRBV12-5|-|TRBJ2-4
CASGLSSVAKNIQYF
TGTGCTAGTGGCCTTTCGTCAGTAGCCAAAAACATTCAGTACTTC
>-|TRBV12-3/TRBV12-4|few|TRBJ2-5
CASSFVGIQETQYF
TGTGCCAGCAGTTTCGTGGGGATACAAGAGACCCAGTACTTC
>-|TRBV5-6|few|TRBJ2-7
CASSLGGRGQYF
TGTGCCAGCAGCTTGGGAGGGCGTGGGCAGTACTTC
>TRBD1|TRBV20-1|few|TRBJ1-1
CSARVRGLQMNTEAFF
TGCAGTGCTAGAGTTAGGGGGCTCCAGATGAACACTGAAGCTTTCTTT
>TRBD2|TRBV20-1|-|TRBJ2-3
CSARVLSGGPTDSQYF
TGCAGTGCTAGAGTCCTTAGCGGGGGGCCCACAGATTCGCAGTATTTT
>-|TRBV11-2|-|TRBJ1-4
CASSPRESEKLFF
TGTGCCAGCAGCCCCCGGGAGAGTGAAAAACTGTTTTTT
>TRBD1|TRBV6-5|-|TRBJ2-1
CASSYFDRGPINEQFF
TGTGCCAGCAGTTACTTCGACAGGGGCCCGATCAATGAGCAGTTCTTC
>-|TRBV6-5|many|TRBJ1-4
CASSYDSRSREKLFF
TGTGCCAGCAGTTACGACTCGAGGAGCCGTGAAAAACTGTTTTTT
>TRBD1|TRBV20-1|-|TRBJ1-5
CSARDEGQGETSQPQHF
TGCAGTGCTAGAGATGAGGGACAGGGGGAAACGAGTCAGCCCCAGCATTTT
>TRBD1|TRBV6-1|-|TRBJ1-4
CASSQGQGNEKLFF
TGTGCCAGCAGTCAGGGACAGGGGAATGAAAAACTGTTTTTT
>-|TRBV6-5|-|TRBJ2-5
CASSYLRTEETQYF
TGTGCCAGCAGTTACCTCCGGACAGAAGAGACCCAGTACTTC
>TRBD1|TRBV6-4|few|TRBJ1-1
CASSDHLDRAGAFF
TGTGCCAGCAGTGACCACCTTGACAGGGCGGGGGCTTTCTTT